Presented here are 2 T cell receptor beta chains from one specimen sequenced in a study of cytomegalovirus exposure and HLA in healthy donors. This PCR relied on a set of 60 Vbeta primers and 13 Jbeta primers. The data were produced by immunoSEQ multiplex PCR, yet TCRdb's version contains in-frame clones alone and is incomplete. Of about 150,000 clones listed, about 84% were seen once; the top ten hold roughly 5.5%. The sequenced sample was PBMCs. The receptor source for this set is a woman aged 35 to 49 in good health and CMV-seropositive.

This clone was counted a few times. This chain uses TRBV28 with TRBJ2-5, with 9 bases that match TRBD1. The CDR3 is 16 amino acids. J gave up 2 bases and V 3 bases, and 7 bases lay outside the gene matches. Germline CDR1 reads MDHEN; CDR2 reads SYDVKM. CDR3 sequence: CASSFSGTGFQETQYF. The CDR3 DNA is TGTGCCAGCAGTTTCTCCGGGACAGGGTTTCAAGAGACCCAGTACTTC.

This rearrangement joins TRBV7-9 to TRBJ1-1; D is unclear. Germline V CDR1 and CDR2: SEHNR, FQNEAQ (reference sequence). The CDR3 loop spans 15 amino acids. The V and J ends lost 1 base and 2 bases respectively, with 11 bases between them. The chain's CDR3 is CASSLEVSGNTEAFF. CDR3 sequence (DNA): TGTGCCAGCAGCTTAGAAGTTTCAGGTAACACTGAAGCTTTCTTT.